The clone carrying this T cell receptor (beta chain) was recorded a few times. This entry is derived from a study of tumor-infiltrating lymphocytes in localized non-small cell lung cancer. This CDR3 is built from 14 residues. CDR1 and CDR2 (germline): MDHEN, SYDVKM. V was clipped by 3 bases and J by 5 bases, with 8 bases between them. Libraries were prepared by immunoSEQ multiplex PCR; TCRdb keeps only in-frame clonotypes and omits some of them. The sample has approximately 7,400 clones, under 80% seen once. This rearrangement joins TRBV28 to TRBJ1-6, with D tentatively TRBD1 (6 bases). The sample taken for sequencing was uninvolved lung tissue not adjacent to the tumor. The TCR comes from a human donor with non-small cell lung cancer. CDR3 DNA: TGTGCCAGCAGTTTCAGGGGTAATAATTCACCCCTCCACTTT. Translation: CASSFRGNNSPLHF. Combining the CDR3 with reference TRBV28 and TRBJ1-6 gives the whole variable domain DVKVTQSSRYLVKRTGEKVFLECVQDMDHENMFWYRQDPGLGLRLIYFSYDVKMKEKGDIPEGYSVSREKKERFSLILESASTNQTSMYLCASSFRGNNSPLHFGNGTRLTVT.